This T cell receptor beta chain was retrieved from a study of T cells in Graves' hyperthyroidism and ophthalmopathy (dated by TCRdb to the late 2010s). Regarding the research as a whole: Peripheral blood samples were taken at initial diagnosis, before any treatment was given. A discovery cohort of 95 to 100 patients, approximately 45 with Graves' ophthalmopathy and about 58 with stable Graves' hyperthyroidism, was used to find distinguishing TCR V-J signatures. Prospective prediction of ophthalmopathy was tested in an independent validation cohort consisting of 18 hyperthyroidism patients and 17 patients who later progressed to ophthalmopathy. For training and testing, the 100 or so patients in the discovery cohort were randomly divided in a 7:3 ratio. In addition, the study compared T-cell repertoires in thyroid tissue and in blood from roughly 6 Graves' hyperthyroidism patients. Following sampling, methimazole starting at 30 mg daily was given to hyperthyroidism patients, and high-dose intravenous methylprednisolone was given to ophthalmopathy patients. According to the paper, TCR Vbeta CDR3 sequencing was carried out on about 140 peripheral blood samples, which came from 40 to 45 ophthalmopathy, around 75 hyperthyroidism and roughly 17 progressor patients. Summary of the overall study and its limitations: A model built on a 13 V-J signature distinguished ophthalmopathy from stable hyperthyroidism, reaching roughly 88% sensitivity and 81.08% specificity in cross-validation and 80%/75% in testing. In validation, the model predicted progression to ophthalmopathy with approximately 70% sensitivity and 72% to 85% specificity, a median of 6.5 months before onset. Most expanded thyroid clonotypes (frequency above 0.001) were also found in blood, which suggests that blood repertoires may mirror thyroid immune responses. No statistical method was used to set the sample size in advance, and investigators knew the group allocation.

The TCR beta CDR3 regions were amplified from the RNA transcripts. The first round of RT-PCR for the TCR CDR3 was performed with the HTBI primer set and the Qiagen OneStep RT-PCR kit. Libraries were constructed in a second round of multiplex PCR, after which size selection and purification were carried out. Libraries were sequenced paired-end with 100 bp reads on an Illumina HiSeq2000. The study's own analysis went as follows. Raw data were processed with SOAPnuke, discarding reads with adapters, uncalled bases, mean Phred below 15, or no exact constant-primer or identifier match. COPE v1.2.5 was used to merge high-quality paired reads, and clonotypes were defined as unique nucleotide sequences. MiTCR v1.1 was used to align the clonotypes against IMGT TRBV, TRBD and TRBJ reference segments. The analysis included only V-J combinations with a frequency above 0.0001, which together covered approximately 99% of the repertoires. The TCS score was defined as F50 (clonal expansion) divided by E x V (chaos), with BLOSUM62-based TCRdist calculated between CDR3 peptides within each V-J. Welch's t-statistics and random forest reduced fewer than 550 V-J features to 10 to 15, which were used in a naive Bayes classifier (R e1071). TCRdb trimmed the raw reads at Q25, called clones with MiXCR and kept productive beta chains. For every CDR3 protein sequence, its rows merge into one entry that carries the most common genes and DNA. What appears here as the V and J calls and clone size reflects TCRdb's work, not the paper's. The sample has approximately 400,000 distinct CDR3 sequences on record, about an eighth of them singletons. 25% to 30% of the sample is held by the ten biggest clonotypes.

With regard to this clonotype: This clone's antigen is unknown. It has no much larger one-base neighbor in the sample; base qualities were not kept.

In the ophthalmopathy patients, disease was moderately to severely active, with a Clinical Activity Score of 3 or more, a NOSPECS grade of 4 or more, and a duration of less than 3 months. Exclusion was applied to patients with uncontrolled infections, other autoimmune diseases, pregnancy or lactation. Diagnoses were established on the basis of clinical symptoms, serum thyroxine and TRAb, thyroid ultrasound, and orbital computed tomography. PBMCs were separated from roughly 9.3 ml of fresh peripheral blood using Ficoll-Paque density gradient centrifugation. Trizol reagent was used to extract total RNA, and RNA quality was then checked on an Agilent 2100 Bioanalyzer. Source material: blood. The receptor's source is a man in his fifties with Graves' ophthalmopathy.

DNA sequence: TGTGCCAGCAGCGACGCCGGAGCCGGGAGGGGTTCGCAGTATTTT. Its coded protein is CASSDAGAGRGSQYF. The chain uses TRBV28 and TRBJ2-3; the junction holds 8 bases that match TRBD2. V trim: 6 bases; J trim: 10 bases; unmatched bases: 15. Inclusive of the bounding cysteine and phenylalanine, the CDR3 is 15 residues long. The read is trimmed to its CDR3 DNA, 45 bases read in frame from base 1. In the germline V gene, CDR1 corresponds to MDHEN and CDR2 to SYDVKM. Reference TRBV28 and TRBJ2-3 genes cover what lies past the CDR3, so the full variable domain is DVKVTQSSRYLVKRTGEKVFLECVQDMDHENMFWYRQDPGLGLRLIYFSYDVKMKEKGDIPEGYSVSREKKERFSLILESASTNQTSMYLCASSDAGAGRGSQYFGPGTRLTVL.